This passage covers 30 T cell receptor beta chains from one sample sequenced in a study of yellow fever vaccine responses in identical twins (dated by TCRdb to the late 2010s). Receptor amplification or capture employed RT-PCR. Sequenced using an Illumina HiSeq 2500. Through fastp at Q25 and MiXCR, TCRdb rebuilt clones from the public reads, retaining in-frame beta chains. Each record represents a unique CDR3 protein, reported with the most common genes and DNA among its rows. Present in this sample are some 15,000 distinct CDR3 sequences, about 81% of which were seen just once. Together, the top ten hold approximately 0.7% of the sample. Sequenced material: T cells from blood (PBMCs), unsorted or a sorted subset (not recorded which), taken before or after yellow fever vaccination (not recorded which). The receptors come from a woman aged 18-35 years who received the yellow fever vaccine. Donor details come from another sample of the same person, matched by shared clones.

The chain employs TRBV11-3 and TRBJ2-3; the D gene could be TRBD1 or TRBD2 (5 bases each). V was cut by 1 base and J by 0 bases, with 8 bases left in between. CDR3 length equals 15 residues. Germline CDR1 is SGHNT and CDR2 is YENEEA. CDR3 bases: TGTGCCAGCAGCTTAGGGGGGTCTAGCACAGATACGCAGTATTTT. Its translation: CASSLGGSSTDTQYF.

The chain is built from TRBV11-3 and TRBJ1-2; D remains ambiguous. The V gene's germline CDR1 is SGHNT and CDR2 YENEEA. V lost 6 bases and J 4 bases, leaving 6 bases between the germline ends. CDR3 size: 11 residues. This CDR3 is CASSRSYGYTF. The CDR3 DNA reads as TGTGCCAGCAGTCGTTCCTATGGCTACACCTTC.

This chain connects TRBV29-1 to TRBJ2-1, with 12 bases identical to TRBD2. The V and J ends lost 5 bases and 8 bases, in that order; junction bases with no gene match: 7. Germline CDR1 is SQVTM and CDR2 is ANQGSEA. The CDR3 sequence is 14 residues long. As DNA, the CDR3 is TGCAGCGTTTCTAGCGGGAGGGTTTTGGATGAGCAGTTCTTC. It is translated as CSVSSGRVLDEQFF.

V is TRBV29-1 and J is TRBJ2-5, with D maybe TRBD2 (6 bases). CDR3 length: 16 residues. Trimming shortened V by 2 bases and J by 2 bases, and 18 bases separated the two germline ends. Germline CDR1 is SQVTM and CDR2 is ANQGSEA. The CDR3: CSVELPGVGIQETQYF. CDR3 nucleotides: TGCAGCGTTGAACTCCCGGGAGTGGGGATACAAGAGACCCAGTACTTC.

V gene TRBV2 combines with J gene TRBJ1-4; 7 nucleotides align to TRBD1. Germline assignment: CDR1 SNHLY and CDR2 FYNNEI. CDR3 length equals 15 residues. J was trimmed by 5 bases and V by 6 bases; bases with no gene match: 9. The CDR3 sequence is CASRAGTVGNEKLFF. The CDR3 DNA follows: TGTGCCAGCAGAGCCGGGACAGTGGGGAATGAAAAACTGTTTTTT.

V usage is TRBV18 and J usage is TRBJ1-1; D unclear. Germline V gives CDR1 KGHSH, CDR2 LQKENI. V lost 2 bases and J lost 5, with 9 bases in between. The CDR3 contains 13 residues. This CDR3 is CASSPADGTEAFF. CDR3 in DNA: TGTGCCAGCTCACCAGCAGATGGGACTGAAGCTTTCTTT. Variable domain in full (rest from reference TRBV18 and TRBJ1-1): NAGVMQNPRHLVRRRGQEARLRCSPMKGHSHVYWYRQLPEEGLKFMVYLQKENIIDESGMPKERFSAEFPKEGPSILRIQQVVRGDSAAYFCASSPADGTEAFFGQGTRLTVV.

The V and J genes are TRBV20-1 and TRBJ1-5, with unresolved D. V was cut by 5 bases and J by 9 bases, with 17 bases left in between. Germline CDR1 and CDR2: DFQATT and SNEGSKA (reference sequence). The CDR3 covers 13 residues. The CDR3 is CSASRAGIRPQHF. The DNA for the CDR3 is TGCAGTGCTTCACGGGCCGGGATACGGCCCCAGCATTTT.

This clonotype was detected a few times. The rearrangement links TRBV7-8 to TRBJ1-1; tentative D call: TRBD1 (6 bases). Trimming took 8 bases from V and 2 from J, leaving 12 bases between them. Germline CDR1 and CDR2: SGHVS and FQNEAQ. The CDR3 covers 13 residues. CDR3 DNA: TGTGCCAGCTCACGGACAGTAAACACTGAAGCTTTCTTT. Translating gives CASSRTVNTEAFF.

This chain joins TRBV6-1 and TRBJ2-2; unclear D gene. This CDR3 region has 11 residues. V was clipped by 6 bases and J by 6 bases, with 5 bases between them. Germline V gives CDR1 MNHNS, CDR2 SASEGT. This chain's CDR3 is CASRAPGELFF. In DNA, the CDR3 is TGTGCCAGCAGGGCGCCCGGGGAGCTGTTTTTT.

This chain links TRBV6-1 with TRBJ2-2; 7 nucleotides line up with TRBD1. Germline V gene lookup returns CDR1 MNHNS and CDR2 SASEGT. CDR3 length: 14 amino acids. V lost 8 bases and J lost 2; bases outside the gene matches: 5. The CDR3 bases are TGTGCCAGCTTTGGGACAGATAACACCGGGGAGCTGTTTTTT. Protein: CASFGTDNTGELFF.

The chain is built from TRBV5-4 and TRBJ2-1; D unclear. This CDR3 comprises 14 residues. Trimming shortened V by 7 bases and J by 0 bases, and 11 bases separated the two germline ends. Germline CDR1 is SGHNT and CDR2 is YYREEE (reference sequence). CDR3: CASGKQSSYNEQFF. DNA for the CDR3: TGTGCCAGCGGGAAACAAAGCTCCTACAATGAGCAGTTCTTC.

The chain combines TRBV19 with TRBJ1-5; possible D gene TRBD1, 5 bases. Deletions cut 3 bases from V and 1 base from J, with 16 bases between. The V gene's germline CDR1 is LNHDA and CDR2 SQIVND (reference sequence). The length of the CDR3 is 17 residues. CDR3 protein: CASSIDPGRLSNQPQHF. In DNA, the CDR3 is TGTGCCAGTAGTATCGACCCAGGGAGGCTGAGCAATCAGCCCCAGCATTTT.

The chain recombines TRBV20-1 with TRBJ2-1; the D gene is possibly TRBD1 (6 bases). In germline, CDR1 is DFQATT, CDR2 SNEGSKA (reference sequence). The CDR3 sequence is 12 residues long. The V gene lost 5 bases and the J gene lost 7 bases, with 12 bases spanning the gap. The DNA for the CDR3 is TGCAGTGCTCTACCCGGGACAAATGAGCAGTTCTTC. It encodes CSALPGTNEQFF.

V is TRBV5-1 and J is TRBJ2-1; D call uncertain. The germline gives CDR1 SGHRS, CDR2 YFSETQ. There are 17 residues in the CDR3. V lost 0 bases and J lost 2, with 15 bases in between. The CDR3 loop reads CASSLVPTENTYNEQFF. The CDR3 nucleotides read TGCGCCAGCAGCTTGGTCCCCACCGAAAATACCTACAATGAGCAGTTCTTC. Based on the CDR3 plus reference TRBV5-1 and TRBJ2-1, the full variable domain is KAGVTQTPRYLIKTRGQQVTLSCSPISGHRSVSWYQQTPGQGLQFLFEYFSETQRNKGNFPGRFSGRQFSNSRSEMNVSTLELGDSALYLCASSLVPTENTYNEQFFGPGTRLTVL.

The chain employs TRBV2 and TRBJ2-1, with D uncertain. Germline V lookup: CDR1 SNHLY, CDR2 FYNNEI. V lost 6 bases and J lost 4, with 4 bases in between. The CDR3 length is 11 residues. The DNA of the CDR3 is TGTGCCAGCAGAGGGTACAATGAGCAGTTCTTC. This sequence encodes CASRGYNEQFF. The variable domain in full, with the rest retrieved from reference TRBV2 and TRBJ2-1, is EPEVTQTPSHQVTQMGQEVILRCVPISNHLYFYWYRQILGQKVEFLVSFYNNEISEKSEIFDDQFSVERPDGSNFTLKIRSTKLEDSAMYFCASRGYNEQFFGPGTRLTVL.

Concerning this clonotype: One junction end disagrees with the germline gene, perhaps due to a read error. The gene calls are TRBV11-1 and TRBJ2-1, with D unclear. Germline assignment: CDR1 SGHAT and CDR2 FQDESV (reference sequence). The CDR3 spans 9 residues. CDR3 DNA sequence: TGTGCCAGCAGCTTAGCGTCTCCCTTC. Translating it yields CASSLASPF.

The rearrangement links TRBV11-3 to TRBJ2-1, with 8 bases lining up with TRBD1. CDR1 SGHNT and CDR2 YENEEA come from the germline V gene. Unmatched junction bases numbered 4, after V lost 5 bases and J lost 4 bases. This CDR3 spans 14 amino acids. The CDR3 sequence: CASSKGQEYNEQFF. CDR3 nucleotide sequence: TGTGCCAGCAGCAAGGGACAGGAATACAATGAGCAGTTCTTC. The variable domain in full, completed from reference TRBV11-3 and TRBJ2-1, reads EAGVVQSPRYKIIEKKQPVAFWCNPISGHNTLYWYLQNLGQGPELLIRYENEEAVDDSQLPKDRFSAERLKGVDSTLKIQPAELGDSAVYLCASSKGQEYNEQFFGPGTRLTVL.

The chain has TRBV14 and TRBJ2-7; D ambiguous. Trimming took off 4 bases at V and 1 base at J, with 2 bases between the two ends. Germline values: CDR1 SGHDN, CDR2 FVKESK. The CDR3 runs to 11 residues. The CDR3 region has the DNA TGTGCCAGCAGCCCTTCCTACGAGCAGTACTTC. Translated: CASSPSYEQYF.

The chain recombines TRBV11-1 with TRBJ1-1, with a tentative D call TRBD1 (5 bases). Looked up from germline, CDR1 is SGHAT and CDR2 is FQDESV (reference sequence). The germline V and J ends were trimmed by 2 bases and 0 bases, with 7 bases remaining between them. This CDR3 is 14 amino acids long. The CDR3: CASSLSGLNTEAFF. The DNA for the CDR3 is TGTGCCAGCAGCTTATCAGGGTTGAACACTGAAGCTTTCTTT.

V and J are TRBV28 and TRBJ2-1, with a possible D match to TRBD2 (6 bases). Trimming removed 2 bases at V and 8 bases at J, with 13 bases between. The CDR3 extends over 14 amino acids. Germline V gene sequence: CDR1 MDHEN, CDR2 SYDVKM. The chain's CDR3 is CASSLIGGTYEQFF. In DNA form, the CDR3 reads TGTGCCAGCAGTTTAATTGGAGGGACCTATGAGCAGTTCTTC.

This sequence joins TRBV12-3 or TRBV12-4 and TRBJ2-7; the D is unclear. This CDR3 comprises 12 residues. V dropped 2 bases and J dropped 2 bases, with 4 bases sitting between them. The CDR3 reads CASSLKTYEQYF. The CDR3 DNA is TGTGCCAGCAGTTTAAAAACCTACGAGCAGTACTTC.

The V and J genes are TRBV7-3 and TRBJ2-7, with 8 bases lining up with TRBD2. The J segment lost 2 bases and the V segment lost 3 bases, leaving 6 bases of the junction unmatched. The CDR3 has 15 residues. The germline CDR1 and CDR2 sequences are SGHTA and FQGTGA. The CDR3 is CASSFLAGTAYEQYF. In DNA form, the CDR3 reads TGTGCCAGCAGCTTCTTAGCGGGAACCGCCTACGAGCAGTACTTC.

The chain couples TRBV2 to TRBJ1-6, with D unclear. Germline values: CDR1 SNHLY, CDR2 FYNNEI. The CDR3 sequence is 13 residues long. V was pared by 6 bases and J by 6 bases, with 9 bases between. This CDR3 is CASRTDFNSPLHF. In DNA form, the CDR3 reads TGTGCCAGCAGAACGGATTTTAATTCACCCCTCCACTTT.

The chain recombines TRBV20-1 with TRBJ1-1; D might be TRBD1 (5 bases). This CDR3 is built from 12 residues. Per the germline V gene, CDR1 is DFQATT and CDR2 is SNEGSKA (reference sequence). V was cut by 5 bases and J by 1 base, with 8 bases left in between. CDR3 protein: CSAEGPNTEAFF. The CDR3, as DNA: TGCAGTGCTGAGGGACCGAACACTGAAGCTTTCTTT.

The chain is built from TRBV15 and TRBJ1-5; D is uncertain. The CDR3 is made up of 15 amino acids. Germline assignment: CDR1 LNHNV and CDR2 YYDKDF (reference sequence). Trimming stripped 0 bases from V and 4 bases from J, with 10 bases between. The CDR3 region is CATSRDITQNQPQHF. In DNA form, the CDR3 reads TGTGCCACCAGCAGAGACATTACACAAAATCAGCCCCAGCATTTT.

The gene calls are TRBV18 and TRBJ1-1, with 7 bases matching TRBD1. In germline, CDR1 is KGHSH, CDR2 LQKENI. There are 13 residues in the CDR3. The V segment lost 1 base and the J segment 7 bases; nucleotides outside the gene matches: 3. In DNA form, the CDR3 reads TGTGCCAGCTCACCACGCCAGGGGGATGAAGCTTTCTTT. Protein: CASSPRQGDEAFF.

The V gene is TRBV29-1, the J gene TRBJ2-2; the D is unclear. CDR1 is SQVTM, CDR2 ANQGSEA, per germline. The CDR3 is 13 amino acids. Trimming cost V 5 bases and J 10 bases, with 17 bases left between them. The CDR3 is CSVQDANSEELFF. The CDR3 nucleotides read TGCAGCGTTCAGGACGCCAACTCGGAGGAGCTGTTTTTT.

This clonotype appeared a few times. The CDR3 here is CASSLEGLAKNIQYF. CDR3 DNA: TGTGCCAGCAGCTTAGAGGGTTTAGCCAAAAACATTCAGTACTTC. The chain links TRBV11-1 to TRBJ2-4; D unclear. CDR1 SGHAT and CDR2 FQDESV come from the germline V gene (reference sequence). The CDR3 runs to 15 residues. Trimming cost V 1 base and J 0 bases, with 7 bases left between them.

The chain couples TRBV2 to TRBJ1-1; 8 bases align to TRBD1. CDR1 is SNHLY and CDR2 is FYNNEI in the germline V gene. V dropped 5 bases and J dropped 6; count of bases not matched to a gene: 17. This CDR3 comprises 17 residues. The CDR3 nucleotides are TGTGCCAGCAGTACCCGAGCCGGACAGGGATTTGTAGCTGAAGCTTTCTTT. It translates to CASSTRAGQGFVAEAFF.

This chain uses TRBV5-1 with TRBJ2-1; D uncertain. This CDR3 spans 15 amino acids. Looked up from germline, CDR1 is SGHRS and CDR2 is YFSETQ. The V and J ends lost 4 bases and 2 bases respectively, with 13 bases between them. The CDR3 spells CASSPGGGTYNEQFF. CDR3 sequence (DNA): TGCGCCAGCAGCCCGGGCGGCGGAACCTACAATGAGCAGTTCTTC. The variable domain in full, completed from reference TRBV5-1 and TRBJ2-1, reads KAGVTQTPRYLIKTRGQQVTLSCSPISGHRSVSWYQQTPGQGLQFLFEYFSETQRNKGNFPGRFSGRQFSNSRSEMNVSTLELGDSALYLCASSPGGGTYNEQFFGPGTRLTVL.